This T cell receptor (beta chain) is drawn from a study of OX40 agonist ivuxolimab in advanced cancers. For the study at large: It was ivuxolimab, an agonistic anti-OX40 (CD134) antibody, that patients were treated with.

Produced via immunoSEQ multiplex PCR; TCRdb's table is partial and in-frame only. This repertoire shows 55,000 or so clones, about nine tenths found once; its top ten account for less than 7%. Deletions cut 5 bases from V and 4 bases from J, with 5 bases between. The germline V gene has CDR1 MNHNS and CDR2 SASEGT. CDR3 length: 12 residues. Note on this clone: Other DNA sequences in the sample encode the same CDR3.

The TCR sequence derives from an adult with an advanced solid tumor such as melanoma, head and neck, liver or kidney cancer. This sample comprised CD4+ or CD8+ T cells sorted from blood, obtained in a trial of the OX40 agonist ivuxolimab. The chain is built from TRBV6-1 and TRBJ2-2; D unclear. The CDR3 spells CASSRTTGELFF. Here the CDR3 DNA reads TGTGCCAGCAGTCGGACCACCGGGGAGCTGTTTTTT.